This TCR beta chain derives from a study of post-analysis software for immune sequencing data (dated by TCRdb to 2015 to 2017). Notes on the research overall: Recorded disease courses included relapsing-remitting, secondary progressive and progressive-relapsing multiple sclerosis, with some patients lacking subtype annotation. Patient repertoires were compared against 10 to 12 previously published healthy control repertoires from donors aged roughly 6 to 27 years. A subset of samples was prepared in parallel using single-end sample barcoding, then pooled and co-amplified after Illumina adapter ligation.

From cysteine to phenylalanine, the CDR3 is 17 amino acids long. CDR3 DNA only is kept here, 51 bases in frame from base 1. The V and J ends are trimmed by 7 bases and 7 bases, leaving 26 bases between them. The germline V gene (reference sequence) provides CDR1 MNHEY and CDR2 SMNVEV. The investigation overall reported the following: Significantly higher frequencies in patients than in controls were found for about five TRBV segments, including TRBV5-6, TRBV5-1 and TRBV20-1. Direct clustering with F measure showed strong co-clustering of samples prepared in the same batch, prompting a batch-effect correction. The multiple sclerosis patient group was slightly younger than the control group. Significantly lower normalized Chao1 diversity was found in multiple sclerosis patients than in controls, suggesting substantial peripheral T-cell clonal expansion.

The protocol used for the library was PCR. For sequencing, an Illumina HiSeq 2500 was employed. To reduce PCR and sequencing biases, unique molecular identifiers were incorporated into the TCR beta cDNA libraries. Every 1 to 10 million input T cells yielded about 500,000 cDNA molecules, meaning each molecule approximated one T cell. The patient libraries were prepared and sequenced with the same protocol used for the earlier healthy control dataset. Samples belonging to the same batch were prepared together, multiplexed and sequenced on a shared HiSeq lane. Concerning the study's data processing: MIGEC handled the raw barcoded reads, throwing out single-read molecular identifier groups before consensus assembly and CDR3 extraction. VDJtools was used for post-analysis of the clonotype tables, and diversity was normalized by down-sampling every dataset to the size of the smallest sample. To correct batch-related cross-sample contamination, repertoire overlap clustering matched CDR3 amino acid sequences but not nucleotide sequences. TCRdb handled the public reads itself, with Q25 trimming in fastp and clone calling in MiXCR, and kept productive beta chains. Every CDR3 protein is listed once, alongside the most common genes and DNA of its rows. The authors' filters were not applied to this entry. The sample contains 700,000 to 900,000 distinct CDR3 sequences, just over 45% of them found a single time. The ten top clones hold roughly 5.2% of the sample.

To demonstrate the VDJtools post-analysis software, the study profiled TCR beta repertoires from the peripheral blood of 10 to 15 young patients with multiple sclerosis. The multiple sclerosis patients were children and adolescents ranging in age from roughly 6 to 16 years. As concerns this clonotype: Its cognate antigen has yet to be identified. Base qualities are missing; no much larger clone stands one base away.

This receptor chain uses TRBV27 and TRBJ2-1; the D segment cannot be called with confidence. The origin of this receptor is a girl aged 5-17 years with multiple sclerosis. The material sequenced was blood. The CDR3 region: CASNPLTTGRPVNEQFF. In nucleotides, the sequence is TGTGCCAGCAATCCATTGACCACCGGGCGGCCGGTAAATGAGCAGTTCTTC.